This TCR beta chain originates from a study of shared clonotypes between healthy human individuals. Looking at the study overall: Participating donors consisted of a couple of women and a few men aged 18 to 49. Notes on the study in general: What limited the represented genetic and exposure-history diversity was the small number of donors.

As processed by the authors: Junction-only immunoSEQ sequences carried no quality scores, so filtering differed. Generated by immunoSEQ multiplex PCR, the TCRdb table keeps only in-frame clones and is missing some. The D gene and trimming were derived from the DNA, and the V and J assignments and clone size from that table. The profile shows approximately 82,000 clones, around 57% of them singletons. Among the donors, all were Caucasian adults who lived in Nashville, Tennessee. Worth noting for this clone: The antigen is undetermined.

The CDR3 runs to 18 residues. Looked up from germline, CDR1 is SGHDN and CDR2 is FVKESK. Trimming pared 7 bases from V and 8 bases from J, leaving 31 bases between. Sequenced input: memory CD8+ T cells sorted from blood. Subset given: CD45RO+ cells pooled with CCR7-negative TemRA cells. The V call is TRBV14, the J call TRBJ2-3; tentatively, D is TRBD1 or TRBD2 (5 bases each). The clonotype was recovered from a man younger than 45 in good health. CDR3 sequence: CASTSSRTGTREVGTQYF. The DNA for the CDR3 is TGTGCCAGCACCTCCTCCCGGACGGGGACCCGAGAAGTCGGTACGCAGTATTTT.